This T cell receptor beta chain was found in a study of CD8 T cells in ankylosing spondylitis. This clonotype was detected many times. The CDR3 is made up of 14 amino acids. Looked up from germline, CDR1 is SNHLY and CDR2 is FYNNEI. V lost 6 bases to trimming and J lost 5 bases; unmatched junction nucleotides: 9. Via MiXCR, TCRdb re-called the 5' RACE reads, giving one row per CDR3 protein. Of approximately 220,000 distinct CDR3 sequences listed, about 10% are singletons. The material sequenced was blood, either unsorted or a sorted T cell fraction (not recorded which). The receptor was isolated from a male donor with ankylosing spondylitis or in good health (not recorded which). The gene calls are TRBV2 and TRBJ2-5; 7 bases are a match to TRBD2. The CDR3: CASRTGTGGETQYF. The CDR3 nucleotides read TGTGCCAGCAGGACTGGGACCGGGGGGGAGACCCAGTACTTC.